A single sample is the source of the 16 T cell receptor beta chains below, sequenced in a study of blood T cells in healthy people across ages (dated by TCRdb to about 2015). The library was produced with 5' RACE. The instrument given in TCRdb is Illumina HiSeq 2500. A second PCR of roughly 7 to 11 cycles was performed with a sample-barcoded 5' primer and a J-beta primer mix. TCRdb itself trimmed the public reads at Q25 with fastp, ran MiXCR and retained productive beta chains. Merged by CDR3 protein, the rows form single entries marked with the most common genes and DNA. This sample holds around 1,700,000 distinct CDR3 sequences; approximately 30% were observed only once. Of the sample, over 7% falls within the top ten clones. The sample taken for sequencing was blood. These receptors came from a woman aged 30 to 39 in good health.

The chain carries TRBV20-1 and TRBJ2-1; 9 bases match TRBD1. Unmatched junction bases numbered 5, after V lost 4 bases and J lost 4 bases. The germline V gene has CDR1 DFQATT and CDR2 SNEGSKA (reference sequence). The CDR3 loop spans 14 amino acids. The CDR3 DNA follows: TGCAGTGCTACCGCCGGGACAGGGTACAATGAGCAGTTCTTC. Translated: CSATAGTGYNEQFF.

This clonotype was seen at least ten times. This chain uses TRBV12-3 or TRBV12-4 with TRBJ2-1; TRBD2 might be the D (5 bases). V lost 1 base and J lost 9, with 13 bases in between. The CDR3 covers 14 residues. Here the CDR3 DNA reads TGTGCCAGCAGTTTAGATCCGGGGATCCGTGAGCAGTTCTTC. It yields the protein CASSLDPGIREQFF.

This clonotype was observed a few times. One end of the junction varies from germline; a read error may be responsible. The chain uses TRBV12-3 or TRBV12-4 and TRBJ1-1; TRBD1 might be the D (6 bases). This CDR3 contains 14 residues. CDR3 nucleotides: TGTGCCAGCAGTTTTAGACAGGTGAATACTGAAGCTTTCTTT. Its translation is CASSFRQVNTEAFF.

The rearrangement uses TRBV6-2 or TRBV6-3 and TRBJ2-1; no clear D gene. This CDR3 region has 12 residues. Germline CDR1 and CDR2: MNHEY and SVGEGT. V lost 5 bases and J lost 7, with 9 bases in between. The CDR3 DNA sequence: TGTGCCAGCAGTCACAAGATTAATGAGCAGTTCTTC. This gives the protein CASSHKINEQFF.

The gene calls are TRBV7-8 and TRBJ2-4; 11 nucleotides agree with TRBD2. The J call is in doubt because the DNA end fits TRBJ2-5 better. Germline CDR1 reads SGHVS; CDR2 reads FQNEAQ. The CDR3 length is 16 residues. The CDR3 loop reads CASSVSGLAAQETQYF. DNA for the CDR3: TGTGCCAGTAGCGTCTCGGGACTAGCGGCCCAAGAGACCCAGTACTTC.

This clonotype was counted a single time. The chain links TRBV5-1 to TRBJ2-5; D call uncertain. The germline CDR1 and CDR2 sequences are SGHRS and YFSETQ. Trimming took off 4 bases at V and 5 bases at J, with 15 bases between the two ends. CDR3 length: 14 amino acids. CDR3 nucleotide sequence: TGCGCCAGCAGCCCCGGACCAGGAACTGAGACCCAGTACTTC. It yields the protein CASSPGPGTETQYF.

The rearrangement uses TRBV7-2 and TRBJ2-3; D unresolved. Trimming removed 5 bases at V and 4 bases at J, with 13 bases between. From germline, CDR1 is SGHTA and CDR2 FQGNSA. The length of the CDR3 is 14 residues. CDR3 sequence (DNA): TGTGCCAGCAGCCGCCTTGGTGTCCCAGATACGCAGTATTTT. Protein product: CASSRLGVPDTQYF.

The chain joins TRBV20-1 to TRBJ2-7; no clear D gene. The germline gives CDR1 DFQATT, CDR2 SNEGSKA (reference sequence). The CDR3 extends over 11 amino acids. Trimming left V 3 bases short and J 7 bases short, with 10 bases between. CDR3 coding DNA: TGCAGTGCTAGCCCGGTGGTAGAGCAGTACTTC. Amino acid sequence: CSASPVVEQYF.

Many counts were recorded for this clonotype. The CDR3 sequence: CASSLQIVNSGANVLTF. The CDR3 DNA reads as TGCGCCAGCAGCTTGCAGATCGTAAACTCTGGGGCCAACGTCCTGACTTTC. The V and J genes are TRBV5-1 and TRBJ2-6; no firm D call. In germline, CDR1 is SGHRS, CDR2 YFSETQ. The CDR3 consists of 17 residues. The V end lost 1 base, the J end lost 0 bases, and 11 bases lay between the germline ends.

In its sample, this clonotype was seen many times. This chain uses TRBV5-1 with TRBJ2-4; D is perhaps TRBD2 (6 bases). Germline V gene data show CDR1 as SGHRS and CDR2 as YFSETQ. This CDR3 comprises 13 residues. The V end was cut by 3 bases, the J end by 13 bases, with 17 bases between. This CDR3 reads CASSSGLPKWQYF. In nucleotides, the CDR3 is TGCGCCAGCAGCTCGGGACTCCCCAAGTGGCAGTACTTC.

The genes are TRBV5-1 and TRBJ1-2; TRBD1 might be the D (5 bases). The CDR3 runs to 16 residues. V dropped 0 bases and J dropped 7 bases, with 19 bases sitting between them. Germline V gene sequence: CDR1 SGHRS, CDR2 YFSETQ. Here the CDR3 reads CASSLAASGRMRGYTF. The DNA for the CDR3 is TGCGCCAGCAGCTTGGCCGCATCAGGGAGGATGCGTGGCTACACCTTC.

Concerning this clonotype: Since a much larger clone is just one base distant, this may be a read error. The chain couples TRBV6-5 to TRBJ2-5, with D possibly TRBD2 on 5 matching bases. The end of the DNA is better explained by TRBJ2-7, so the J call may be wrong. This CDR3 has 15 amino acids. Looked up from germline, CDR1 is MNHEY and CDR2 is SVGAGI. Written as DNA, the CDR3 is TGTGCCAGCAGCCCCTTTAGCGATGACTCCTACGAGCAGTACTTC. This codes for CASSPFSDDSYEQYF.

This clonotype was seen a few times. The J gene is TRBJ2-1, the V gene TRBV4-3, with D perhaps assigned TRBD1 or TRBD2 (5 bases each). The germline CDR1 and CDR2 sequences are LGHNA and YSLEER. Trimming removed 6 bases at V and 4 bases at J, with 25 bases between. The CDR3 contains 18 residues. CDR3 loop: CASSQGLAGTPPYNEQFF. The CDR3 DNA is TGCGCCAGCAGTCAGGGCTTGGCCGGGACCCCTCCATACAATGAGCAGTTCTTC.

This clonotype was counted once. V is TRBV5-1 and J is TRBJ2-6; TRBD1 agrees at 9 bases. The junction had 1 base not matched to a gene; V was cut back by 0 bases and J by 9 bases. Germline CDR1 SGHRS, CDR2 YFSETQ. This CDR3 contains 14 residues. This CDR3 reads CASSLAGQGNVLTF. The CDR3 DNA is TGCGCCAGCAGCTTGGCGGGACAGGGCAACGTCCTGACTTTC.

The rearrangement joins TRBV6-2 or TRBV6-3 to TRBJ1-5; D remains ambiguous. From germline, CDR1 is MNHEY and CDR2 SVGEGT. The CDR3 has 15 residues. The V end lost 0 bases, the J end lost 1 base, and 7 bases lay between the germline ends. In DNA form, the CDR3 reads TGTGCCAGCAGTTACTCCACGGTGAGCAATCAGCCCCAGCATTTT. Residues: CASSYSTVSNQPQHF.

Many counts were recorded for this clonotype. The chain couples TRBV7-2 to TRBJ2-5, with no clear D. Trimming removed 5 bases from V and 5 bases from J, with 15 bases in between. The CDR3 covers 14 residues. Germline CDR1 reads SGHTA; CDR2 reads FQGNSA. The CDR3 sequence is CASSPRMVGETQYF. Here the CDR3 DNA reads TGTGCCAGCAGCCCCCGAATGGTGGGGGAGACCCAGTACTTC.